The T cell receptor (beta chain) described here comes from a study of blood T cells in healthy people across ages. Findings and limits, study-wide: Without sorted subsets, naive and antigen-experienced compartments could not be conclusively compared.

Then a second PCR, running roughly 7 to 11 cycles, was carried out with a sample-barcoded 5' primer and a J-beta primer mix. TCRdb independently ran MiXCR on the 5' RACE reads; one entry per CDR3 protein. The repertoire holds around 780,000 distinct CDR3 sequences, 25% to 30% seen once, with approximately 2.9% in the top ten. For this clonotype: What it binds is not known.

The CDR3 runs 12 residues. Germline V gene data show CDR1 as MGHRA and CDR2 as YSYEKL. V was trimmed by 2 bases and J by 3 bases, leaving 4 bases between them. A further study also used this sample, focusing on T cells of mothers and their children. That publication notes: Reads obtained per mother exceeded 9 million TCR beta CDR3 reads, with roughly 3 million obtained per child. Overlap measured in related mother-child pairs was slightly, non-significantly higher than in unrelated pairs. At a sensitivity of approximately 100 clones per million clonotypes, no persistent microchimeric T cell clones appeared.

This sequence joins TRBV4-1 and TRBJ2-5, with D unresolved. Sequencing was done on a sample of blood. The clonotype comes from a boy aged 5 to 17 in good health. This chain's CDR3 is CASSQKEETQYF. The DNA for the CDR3 is TGCGCCAGCAGCCAAAAAGAAGAGACCCAGTACTTC.